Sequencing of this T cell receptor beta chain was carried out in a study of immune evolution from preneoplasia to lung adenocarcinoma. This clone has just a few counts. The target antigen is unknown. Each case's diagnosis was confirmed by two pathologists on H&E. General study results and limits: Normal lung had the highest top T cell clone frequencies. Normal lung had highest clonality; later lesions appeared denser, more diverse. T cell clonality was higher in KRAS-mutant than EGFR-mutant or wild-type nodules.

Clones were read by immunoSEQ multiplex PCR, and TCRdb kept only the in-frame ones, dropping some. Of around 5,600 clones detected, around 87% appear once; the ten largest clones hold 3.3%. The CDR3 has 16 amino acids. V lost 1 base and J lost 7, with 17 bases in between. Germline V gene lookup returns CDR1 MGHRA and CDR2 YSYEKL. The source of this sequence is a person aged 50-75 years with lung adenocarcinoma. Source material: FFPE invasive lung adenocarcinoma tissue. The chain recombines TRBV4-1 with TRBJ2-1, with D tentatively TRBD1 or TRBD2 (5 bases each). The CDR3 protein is CASSQVLGDWENEQFF. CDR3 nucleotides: TGCGCCAGCAGCCAAGTTTTAGGGGATTGGGAGAATGAGCAGTTCTTC.